These 5 T cell receptor beta chains were sequenced from one sample in a study of shared clonotypes between healthy human individuals. CD45RO-negative cells were positively selected for CCR7, leaving out terminally differentiated effector memory CD45RA+ cells. Clones were sequenced by immunoSEQ multiplex PCR, and TCRdb holds only the in-frame ones, with some missing. The sample has about 2 million clones, less than 95% seen once. Sequencing was carried out using naive CD8+ T cells sorted from blood. Receptors were obtained from a man younger than 35 in good health.

A single count supports this clone. This chain joins TRBV2 and TRBJ2-1; 10 bases map to TRBD2. Per germline, CDR1 SNHLY and CDR2 FYNNEI. The CDR3 loop spans 15 amino acids. V lost 3 bases, J lost 8 bases, and 7 bases stayed unmatched. CDR3 protein: CASSDWPSGSDEQFF. CDR3 DNA: TGTGCCAGCAGTGATTGGCCTAGCGGGAGTGATGAGCAGTTCTTC.

This sequence joins TRBV10-3 and TRBJ2-1; no clear D. The CDR3 has 13 residues. Germline CDR1 reads ENHRY; CDR2 reads SYGVKD. Trimming stripped 7 bases from V and 0 bases from J, with 7 bases between. The CDR3 is CAIKSGSYNEQFF. The DNA of the CDR3 is TGTGCCATCAAGAGTGGCTCCTACAATGAGCAGTTCTTC.

The chain carries TRBV7-9 and TRBJ1-1; D is ambiguous. The CDR3 runs to 15 residues. V was shortened by 1 base and J by 1 base, with 10 bases between the two germline ends. Germline V lookup: CDR1 SEHNR, CDR2 FQNEAQ (reference sequence). The chain's CDR3 is CASSLGEQENTEAFF. CDR3 nucleotides: TGTGCCAGCAGCTTAGGGGAACAAGAGAACACTGAAGCTTTCTTT.

The rearrangement joins TRBV5-4 to TRBJ2-4; D uncertain. V was trimmed by 1 base and J by 8 bases, leaving 7 bases between them. The CDR3 contains 12 residues. Germline V gives CDR1 SGHNT, CDR2 YYREEE (reference sequence). The CDR3 loop is CASSLSGDIQYF. The DNA for the CDR3 is TGTGCCAGCAGCTTGTCCGGTGACATTCAGTACTTC. The full variable domain, its missing parts supplied by reference TRBV5-4 and TRBJ2-4, is ETGVTQSPTHLIKTRGQQVTLRCSSQSGHNTVSWYQQALGQGPQFIFQYYREEENGRGNFPPRFSGLQFPNYSSELNVNALELDDSALYLCASSLSGDIQYFGAGTRLSVL.

J is TRBJ2-2 and V is TRBV5-6; TRBD2 might be the D (6 bases). The V end was cut by 4 bases, the J end by 7 bases, with 14 bases between. CDR1 is SGHDT and CDR2 is YYEEEE in the germline V gene. The CDR3 runs to 14 residues. Written as DNA, the CDR3 is TGTGCCAGCAGCCCGACGAGCGGGTACGGGGAGCTGTTTTTT. Its translation: CASSPTSGYGELFF.